This T cell receptor beta chain emerged from a study of T cell clusters in autoimmune cytopenias. Study results and limitations: The T cell clusters came from computational analysis alone and lack functional validation.

Germline CDR1 SGHNT, CDR2 YYREEE (reference sequence). This CDR3 comprises 14 residues. TRB amplification used around 260 ng of peripheral blood genomic DNA. One tube held mixed TRB-A and TRB-B primer pools for touch-down PCR. Reprocessing the multiplex PCR reads, TCRdb reports a single entry for every CDR3 protein and omits DNA. The sample data list more than 6,000 distinct CDR3 sequences. Of note for this clonotype: Its target is not known.

These sequences were also reported in another study, on T cell repertoires in aging, cancer and after chemotherapy.

This chain joins TRBV5-4 and TRBJ1-3. Sequences were obtained from peripheral blood. This receptor was taken from a human donor in good health. The CDR3 loop is CASREGSSGNTIYF.